Listed below are T cell receptor beta chains from one sample, sequenced in a study of T cell changes during pregnancy in multiple sclerosis. TCRdb's table, derived via immunoSEQ multiplex PCR, lists solely in-frame clones and lacks some. This table holds some 80,000 clones, about 94% found once. Sample: peripheral blood, taken in the third trimester of pregnancy. Receptors were obtained from a female donor with multiple sclerosis, enrolled in a pregnancy study. The CDR3 runs from the conserved cysteine through the conserved F or W. The order of the fields is D gene, V gene, J gene, clone size, CDR3 protein, CDR3 DNA. D genes are given only for firm matches. Expanded clones get a size class; other rows say once, few or many, or leave the size out.

NA	TRBV19	TRBJ1-2	NA	CASYRDYGYTF	TGTGCCAGTTACAGGGACTATGGCTACACCTTC
NA	TRBV2	TRBJ2-5	NA	CASSRTARETQYF	TGTGCCAGCAGTCGGACTGCCAGGGAGACCCAGTACTTC
TRBD2	TRBV9	TRBJ2-2	NA	CASSVEASGGIGELFF	TGTGCCAGCAGCGTAGAGGCTAGCGGGGGAATCGGGGAGCTGTTTTTT
TRBD2	TRBV18	TRBJ2-5	NA	CASSPGTSRLAETQYF	TGTGCCAGCTCTCCTGGGACTAGTCGCCTGGCAGAGACCCAGTACTTC
NA	TRBV5-4	TRBJ2-1	NA	CASSLANRDEQFF	TGTGCCAGCAGCTTGGCCAATCGGGATGAGCAGTTCTTC
TRBD1	TRBV5-5	TRBJ1-2	NA	CASSDSTGGAGGYGYTF	TGTGCCAGCAGCGATAGCACAGGGGGCGCGGGTGGCTATGGCTACACCTTC
NA	TRBV7-7	TRBJ1-5	NA	CASSFRDGRSSNQPQHF	TGTGCTAGCAGCTTTAGGGACGGGAGGTCAAGCAATCAGCCCCAGCATTTT
NA	TRBV5-1	TRBJ2-3	NA	CASSLDGGLPLLTDTQYF	TGCGCCAGCAGCTTGGATGGGGGCCTGCCCCTCTTAACAGATACGCAGTATTTT
TRBD2	TRBV5-1	TRBJ2-7	NA	CASSFRGEPYEQYF	TGCGCCAGCAGCTTCCGGGGGGAGCCCTACGAGCAGTACTTC
NA	TRBV6-1	TRBJ1-3	NA	CASGQHSGNTIYF	TGTGCCTCAGGCCAACACTCTGGAAACACCATATATTTT
NA	TRBV12-5	TRBJ1-5	NA	CASGLGVNQPQHF	TGTGCTAGTGGTTTAGGAGTCAATCAGCCCCAGCATTTT
NA	TRBV27	TRBJ2-5	NA	CASSRQGETQYF	TGTGCCAGCAGTCGTCAGGGGGAGACCCAGTACTTC
NA	TRBV2	TRBJ2-7	NA	CASSPTVRYEQYF	TGTGCCAGCAGTCCGACAGTCCGCTACGAGCAGTACTTC
NA	TRBV7-3	TRBJ1-1	NA	CASKLDGVNTEAFF	TGTGCCAGCAAGTTAGACGGGGTGAACACTGAAGCTTTCTTT
TRBD2	TRBV9	TRBJ2-7	NA	CASSVASGAHEQYF	TGTGCCAGCAGCGTAGCTAGCGGGGCTCACGAGCAGTACTTC
TRBD2	TRBV5-1	TRBJ2-3	NA	CASRDPTSGAGTFTDTQYF	TGCGCCAGCAGAGACCCAACTAGCGGGGCGGGGACTTTCACAGATACGCAGTATTTT
NA	TRBV25-1	TRBJ1-2	NA	CASSERFQGYGYTF	TGTGCCAGCAGTGAAAGGTTCCAGGGCTATGGCTACACCTTC
NA	TRBV25-1	TRBJ2-7	NA	CASESFDSPYEQYF	TGTGCCAGCGAATCTTTTGACAGCCCCTACGAGCAGTACTTC
NA	TRBV30	TRBJ2-4	once	CAWSDLSGAKNIQYF	TGTGCCTGGAGTGACCTCTCGGGGGCCAAAAACATTCAGTACTTC
TRBD1	TRBV6-5	TRBJ1-3	NA	CASRTGFSGNTIYF	TGTGCCAGCAGGACAGGGTTCTCTGGAAACACCATATATTTT
NA	TRBV7-3	TRBJ2-1	NA	CASSLGGGDSYNEQFF	TGTGCCAGCAGCTTGGGGGGAGGTGATTCCTACAATGAGCAGTTCTTC
NA	TRBV4-1	TRBJ1-2	NA	CASSQDRWGRLGGYTF	TGCGCCAGCAGCCAAGATCGTTGGGGGAGGTTGGGTGGCTACACCTTC
NA	TRBV30	TRBJ2-7	NA	CAWSGRETSYEQYF	TGTGCCTGGAGTGGGAGGGAGACCTCCTACGAGCAGTACTTC
NA	TRBV15	TRBJ2-2	NA	CATRPVGGNTGELFF	TGTGCCACCAGACCGGTCGGGGGAAACACCGGGGAGCTGTTTTTT
NA	TRBV6-5	TRBJ2-1	NA	CASSYGRGVDEQFF	TGTGCCAGCAGTTACGGGAGGGGGGTCGATGAGCAGTTCTTC
NA	TRBV5-4	TRBJ2-3	NA	CASSLDRRGAPDTQYF	TGTGCCAGCAGCTTGGATCGTCGGGGGGCCCCAGATACGCAGTATTTT
TRBD1	TRBV2	TRBJ1-2	few	CASRPGQDGGYTF	TGTGCCAGCAGACCAGGACAGGACGGTGGCTACACCTTC
NA	TRBV29-1	TRBJ1-2	NA	CSVDSLGQNYGYTF	TGCAGCGTTGATTCCTTGGGGCAGAACTATGGCTACACCTTC
NA	TRBV6-5	TRBJ1-2	NA	CASSYLAGWGYTF	TGTGCCAGCAGTTACCTCGCGGGCTGGGGCTACACCTTC
NA	TRBV9	TRBJ2-7	NA	CASSVDDSSYEQYF	TGTGCCAGCAGCGTAGACGACAGTTCCTACGAGCAGTACTTC
NA	TRBV7-8	TRBJ2-7	NA	CASSLAGLYSYEQYF	TGTGCCAGCAGCTTAGCGGGACTTTATTCCTACGAGCAGTACTTC
NA	TRBV5-5	TRBJ1-1	NA	CASSLVSRGSEAFF	TGTGCCAGCAGCTTGGTCTCTAGAGGGTCTGAAGCTTTCTTT
NA	TRBV28	TRBJ2-7	NA	CASRSPRGPYEQYF	TGTGCCAGCAGATCTCCCAGGGGTCCCTACGAGCAGTACTTC
NA	TRBV2	TRBJ2-1	NA	CASSGALAVYNEQFF	TGTGCCAGCAGTGGGGCGTTAGCGGTCTACAATGAGCAGTTCTTC
NA	TRBV27	TRBJ1-1	NA	CASSPTGNTEAFF	TGTGCCAGCAGCCCGACAGGGAACACTGAAGCTTTCTTT
TRBD1	TRBV6-6	TRBJ2-3	NA	CASKGQGEKDTQYF	TGTGCCAGCAAAGGACAGGGGGAGAAGGATACGCAGTATTTT
NA	TRBV14	TRBJ1-2	few	CASSHGGYYGYTF	TGTGCCAGCAGCCACGGGGGGTACTATGGCTACACCTTC
NA	TRBV10-3	TRBJ1-2	NA	CAISDRTHNYGYTF	TGTGCCATCAGTGACAGAACCCATAACTATGGCTACACCTTC
TRBD1	TRBV5-1	TRBJ1-6	NA	CASSLGAGGFNSPLHF	TGCGCCAGCAGCTTGGGGGCAGGGGGCTTTAATTCACCCCTCCACTTT
NA	TRBV7-9	TRBJ1-1	NA	CASSLVDGGWDTEAFF	TGTGCCAGCAGCTTAGTGGATGGGGGGTGGGACACTGAAGCTTTCTTT
NA	TRBV15	TRBJ1-2	once	CATSRVQVYGYTF	TGTGCCACCAGCAGAGTACAAGTCTATGGCTACACCTTC
NA	TRBV15	TRBJ1-2	NA	CATSRAGQYGYTF	TGTGCCACCAGCAGAGCAGGACAGTATGGCTACACCTTC
NA	TRBV27	TRBJ2-7	NA	CASSPLLSSYEQYF	TGTGCCAGCAGTCCCCTCCTGAGCTCCTACGAGCAGTACTTC
TRBD1	TRBV28	TRBJ1-5	NA	CASSSGQGTNQPQHF	TGTGCCAGCAGTTCGGGACAGGGGACTAATCAGCCCCAGCATTTT
NA	TRBV19	TRBJ1-6	NA	CASGPSGGAGSPLHF	TGTGCCAGTGGGCCGTCGGGGGGCGCGGGGTCACCCCTCCACTTT
NA	TRBV9	TRBJ1-1	NA	CASSVADSEAFF	TGTGCCAGCAGCGTAGCGGACAGTGAAGCTTTCTTT
NA	TRBV6-5	TRBJ1-5	NA	CASSLWAGGQPQHF	TGTGCCAGCAGTTTATGGGCAGGCGGGCAGCCCCAGCATTTT
NA	TRBV30	TRBJ1-1	NA	CAWSRTELLLMNTEAFF	TGTGCCTGGAGTCGGACAGAGCTATTACTTATGAACACTGAAGCTTTCTTT
NA	TRBV5-1	TRBJ2-4	NA	CASSDSGSKNIQYF	TGCGCCAGCAGCGACTCTGGATCCAAAAACATTCAGTACTTC
TRBD2	TRBV30	TRBJ2-5	once	CAWRARGGHKETQYF	TGTGCCTGGAGAGCGCGGGGGGGCCATAAAGAGACCCAGTACTTC
TRBD1	TRBV28	TRBJ1-5	NA	CASSLHISQGEQPQHF	TGTGCCAGCAGTTTACATATTTCGCAGGGGGAGCAGCCCCAGCATTTT
TRBD2	TRBV7-9	TRBJ2-3	NA	CASSLSSGGALYYTQYF	TGTGCCAGCAGCTTATCAAGCGGGGGGGCCTTGTATTATACGCAGTATTTT
TRBD1	TRBV4-1	TRBJ1-2	NA	CASSQVEGGNYGYTF	TGCGCCAGCAGCCAAGTGGAAGGGGGCAACTATGGCTACACCTTC
NA	TRBV9	TRBJ1-2	NA	CASSYSQGYGYTF	TGTGCCAGCAGTTACAGCCAGGGTTACGGCTACACCTTC
TRBD2	TRBV5-4	TRBJ2-1	once	CASSLGLAGTNEQFF	TGTGCCAGCAGCTTGGGCCTAGCGGGAACCAATGAGCAGTTCTTC
TRBD2	TRBV7-9	TRBJ2-1	NA	CASSLKGLAGGYNEQFF	TGTGCCAGCAGCCTTAAAGGACTAGCGGGGGGATACAATGAGCAGTTCTTC
NA	TRBV30	TRBJ2-1	NA	CAWTGPGDEQFF	TGTGCCTGGACAGGCCCGGGGGATGAGCAGTTCTTC
NA	TRBV6-1	TRBJ2-3	NA	CASSAPSTDTQYF	TGTGCCAGCAGTGCCCCAAGCACAGATACGCAGTATTTT
NA	TRBV5-4	TRBJ2-1	NA	CASSPGDNEQFF	TGTGCCAGCAGCCCGGGAGACAATGAGCAGTTCTTC